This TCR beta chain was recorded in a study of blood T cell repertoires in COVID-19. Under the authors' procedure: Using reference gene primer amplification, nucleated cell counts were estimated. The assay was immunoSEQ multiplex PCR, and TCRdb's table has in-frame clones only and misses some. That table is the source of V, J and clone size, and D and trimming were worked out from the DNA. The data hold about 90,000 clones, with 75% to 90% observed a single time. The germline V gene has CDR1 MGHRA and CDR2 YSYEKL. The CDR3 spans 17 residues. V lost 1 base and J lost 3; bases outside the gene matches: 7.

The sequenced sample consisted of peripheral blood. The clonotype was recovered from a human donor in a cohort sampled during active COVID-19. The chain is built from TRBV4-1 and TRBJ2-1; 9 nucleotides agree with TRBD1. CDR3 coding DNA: TGCGCCAGCAGCCAAGGGACAGGGGTTGATCGCTACAATGAGCAGTTCTTC. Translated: CASSQGTGVDRYNEQFF.